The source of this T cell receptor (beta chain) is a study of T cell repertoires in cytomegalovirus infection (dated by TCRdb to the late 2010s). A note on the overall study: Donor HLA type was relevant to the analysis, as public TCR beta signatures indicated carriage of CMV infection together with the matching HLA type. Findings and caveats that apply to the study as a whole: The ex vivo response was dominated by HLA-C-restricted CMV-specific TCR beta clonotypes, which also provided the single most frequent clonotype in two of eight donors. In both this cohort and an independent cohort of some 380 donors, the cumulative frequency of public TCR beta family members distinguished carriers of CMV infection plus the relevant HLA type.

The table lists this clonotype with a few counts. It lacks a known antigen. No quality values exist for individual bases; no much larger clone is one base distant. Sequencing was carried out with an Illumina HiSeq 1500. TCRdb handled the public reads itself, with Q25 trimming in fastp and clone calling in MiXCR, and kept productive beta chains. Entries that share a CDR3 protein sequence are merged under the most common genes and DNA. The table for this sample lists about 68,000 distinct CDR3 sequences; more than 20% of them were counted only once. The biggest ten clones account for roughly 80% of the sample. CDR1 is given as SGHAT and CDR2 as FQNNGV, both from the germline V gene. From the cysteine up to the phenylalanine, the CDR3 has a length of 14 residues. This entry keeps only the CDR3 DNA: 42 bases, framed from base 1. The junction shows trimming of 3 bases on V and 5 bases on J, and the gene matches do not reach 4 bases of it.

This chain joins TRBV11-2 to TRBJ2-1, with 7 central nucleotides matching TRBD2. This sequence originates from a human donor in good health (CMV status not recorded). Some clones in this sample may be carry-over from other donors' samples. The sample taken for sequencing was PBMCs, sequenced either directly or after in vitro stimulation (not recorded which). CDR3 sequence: CASSFLAENNEQFF. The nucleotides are TGTGCCAGCAGCTTCCTAGCGGAGAACAATGAGCAGTTCTTC.